This is a list of T cell receptor beta chains from one sample in a study of blood T cell repertoires in COVID-19. The protocol was immunoSEQ multiplex PCR, while the TCRdb copy is restricted to in-frame clones and leaves out a portion. The table includes approximately 75,000 clones, approximately 80% detected once. Sequencing was carried out using peripheral blood. All receptors come from a man younger than 45 with COVID-19, enrolled during active disease. Each CDR3 is given with its conserved first and last residue. Fields, in order: CDR3 protein, J gene, V gene.

CDR3: CASDTGPRGNIYF
J: TRBJ2-5
V: TRBV27

CDR3: CASSEDRDRGRGTQYF
J: TRBJ2-3
V: TRBV10-1

CDR3: CASSPSGRSYNEQFF
J: TRBJ2-1
V: TRBV5-4

CDR3: CASSQPSSSSYEQYF
J: TRBJ2-7
V: TRBV28

CDR3: CASSSGGSLNTEAFF
J: TRBJ1-1
V: TRBV5-1

CDR3: CASSLSGYEQYF
J: TRBJ2-7
V: TRBV28

CDR3: CAWRGGIPSGNTIYF
J: TRBJ1-3
V: TRBV30

CDR3: CASRRGPAGSSYEQYF
J: TRBJ2-7
V: TRBV2

CDR3: CASSLQGPQHF
J: TRBJ1-5
V: TRBV28

CDR3: CASSLAGGGQPQHF
J: TRBJ1-5
V: TRBV28

CDR3: CASSQKETQYF
J: TRBJ2-5
V: TRBV28

CDR3: CASRGGGNTEAFF
J: TRBJ1-1
V: TRBV3-1/TRBV3-2

CDR3: CASSPGQGQTEAFF
J: TRBJ1-1
V: TRBV18

CDR3: CASIDSAVSYTF
J: TRBJ1-2
V: TRBV19

CDR3: CASSEDRGIGNTEAFF
J: TRBJ1-1
V: TRBV19

CDR3: CASSSRQSDNSPLHF
J: TRBJ1-6
V: TRBV6-5

CDR3: CASSSESHPGVNEQFF
J: TRBJ2-1
V: TRBV7-2

CDR3: CASSLGAGGTDTQYF
J: TRBJ2-3
V: TRBV5-1

CDR3: CASSVEGVVEAFF
J: TRBJ1-1
V: TRBV2

CDR3: CATSSGSGWGTGELFF
J: TRBJ2-2
V: TRBV15

CDR3: CASSLVGSGTGELFF
J: TRBJ2-2
V: TRBV28

CDR3: CASTPLGRDRYGYTF
J: TRBJ1-2
V: TRBV28

CDR3: CASSLSQANTEAFF
J: TRBJ1-1
V: TRBV7-9

CDR3: CASSDSGTGGYTF
J: TRBJ1-2
V: TRBV6-4

CDR3: CASTRGAGEQYF
J: TRBJ2-7
V: TRBV2

CDR3: CAWSVPDRDPPLHF
J: TRBJ1-6
V: TRBV30

CDR3: CAWDGQGIFSGANVLTF
J: TRBJ2-6
V: TRBV30

CDR3: CASSQATNTPAAQYF
J: TRBJ2-5
V: TRBV3-1/TRBV3-2

CDR3: CASSVDGTGIGETQYF
J: TRBJ2-5
V: TRBV9

CDR3: CAIRETSGGTEAFF
J: TRBJ1-1
V: TRBV10-3

CDR3: CASSLAGGSGSYNEQFF
J: TRBJ2-1
V: TRBV5-4

CDR3: CATGGRGNSYEQYF
J: TRBJ2-7
V: TRBV10-3

CDR3: CASSPAGLGTEAFF
J: TRBJ1-1
V: TRBV14

CDR3: CASSQSAVGAEKLFF
J: TRBJ1-4
V: TRBV4-3

CDR3: CAWSEGSRGDWKTQYF
J: TRBJ2-5
V: TRBV30

CDR3: CTSSQFHRGGEKLFF
J: TRBJ1-4
V: TRBV6-5

CDR3: CASSFLSGTDTQYF
J: TRBJ2-3
V: TRBV28

CDR3: CASLGDGYGYTF
J: TRBJ1-2
V: TRBV18

CDR3: CASSASQRLSSGANVLTF
J: TRBJ2-6
V: TRBV9

CDR3: CATSDTSRPQHF
J: TRBJ1-5
V: TRBV24-1

CDR3: CASSQDLGLNQETQYF
J: TRBJ2-5
V: TRBV4-1

CDR3: CASSASGGYYGYTF
J: TRBJ1-2
V: TRBV7-2

CDR3: CASSKQATNEKLFF
J: TRBJ1-4
V: TRBV7-9

CDR3: CASSRLRGRATNEKLFF
J: TRBJ1-4
V: TRBV27

CDR3: CASREMTGVEQYF
J: TRBJ2-7
V: TRBV6-5

CDR3: CAWSLGQSGTDTQYF
J: TRBJ2-3
V: TRBV30

CDR3: CASSFGTAYRTNEKLFF
J: TRBJ1-4
V: TRBV28

CDR3: CASSSRDRGGYGYTF
J: TRBJ1-2
V: TRBV7-2

CDR3: CASRQTGGNEQFF
J: TRBJ2-1
V: TRBV28

CDR3: CASSLKGLAGVYEQYF
J: TRBJ2-7
V: TRBV27

CDR3: CASSRRDRGEKLFF
J: TRBJ1-4
V: TRBV7-9

CDR3: CASSLVDRVFNEQFF
J: TRBJ2-1
V: TRBV27

CDR3: CASSHWAGPLNGELFF
J: TRBJ2-2
V: TRBV3-1/TRBV3-2

CDR3: CASSPPRQGTEAFF
J: TRBJ1-1
V: TRBV7-9

CDR3: CASSLTGLSNEQFF
J: TRBJ2-1
V: TRBV7-8